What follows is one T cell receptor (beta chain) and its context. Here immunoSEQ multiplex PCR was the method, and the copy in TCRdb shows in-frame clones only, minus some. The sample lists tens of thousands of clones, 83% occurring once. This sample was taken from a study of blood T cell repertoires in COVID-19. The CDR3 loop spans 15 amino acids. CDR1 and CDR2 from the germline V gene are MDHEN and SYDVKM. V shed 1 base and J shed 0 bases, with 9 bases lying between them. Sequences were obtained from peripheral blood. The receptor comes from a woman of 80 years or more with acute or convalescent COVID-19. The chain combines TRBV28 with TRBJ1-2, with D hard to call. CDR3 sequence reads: CASSLFLEPNYGYTF. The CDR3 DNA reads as TGTGCCAGCAGTTTATTTCTGGAGCCTAACTATGGCTACACCTTC.